Presented here are 21 T cell receptor beta chains from one specimen sequenced in a study of T cell changes during pregnancy in multiple sclerosis. Libraries were prepared by immunoSEQ multiplex PCR; TCRdb keeps only in-frame clonotypes and omits some of them. This sample carries under 50,000 clones, around 95% of them seen once, and the ten largest clones take around 6.4%. The material was CD8+ T cells from peripheral blood mononuclear cells, obtained in the first trimester of pregnancy. These receptors were collected from a female donor with multiple sclerosis, enrolled in a pregnancy study.

The V and J genes are TRBV27 and TRBJ2-1, with 12 bases that match TRBD2. Germline CDR1 MNHEY, CDR2 SMNVEV (reference sequence). The CDR3 contains 14 residues. The junction had 4 bases not matched to a gene; V was cut back by 5 bases and J by 8 bases. The CDR3 nucleotides are TGTGCCAGCAGTGGACTAGCGGGACCTTATGAGCAGTTCTTC. Protein: CASSGLAGPYEQFF.

CDR3 coding DNA: TGTGCCAGCAGCCAGTTATCTCACACTGAAGCTTTCTTT. Translated: CASSQLSHTEAFF. V usage is TRBV4-2 and J usage is TRBJ1-1, with D uncertain. This CDR3 contains 13 residues. V lost 3 bases and J lost 3, with 8 bases in between. Per the germline V gene, CDR1 is LGHNA and CDR2 is YNFKEQ.

The V call is TRBV9, the J call TRBJ2-1, with 10 bases identical to TRBD2. Germline lookup yields CDR1 SGDLS and CDR2 YYNGEE. CDR3 size: 20 residues. The V and J ends lost 0 bases and 8 bases, in that order; junction bases with no gene match: 20. DNA of the CDR3: TGTGCCAGCAGCGTAGCTACGAGCGGGAGGGCCGGTGGTGGTAACCATGAGCAGTTCTTC. The encoded protein is CASSVATSGRAGGGNHEQFF.

This chain uses TRBV6-5 with TRBJ1-1, with a possible D match to TRBD1 (6 bases). The CDR3 contains 13 residues. Germline assignment: CDR1 MNHEY and CDR2 SVGAGI. Between the trimmed V and J ends, which lost 9 bases and 0 bases, there was a span of 11 bases. In DNA form, the CDR3 reads TGTGCCAGTGCAACAGGGATGAACACTGAAGCTTTCTTT. As protein: CASATGMNTEAFF.

The chain links TRBV5-1 to TRBJ1-5; 8 bases agree with TRBD1. V lost 4 bases, J lost 2 bases, and 14 bases stayed unmatched. Germline V gene sequence: CDR1 SGHRS, CDR2 YFSETQ. This CDR3 has 18 residues. CDR3 bases: TGCGCCAGCAGCACCAGGACAGGGCCGGGGCATGGCAATCAGCCCCAGCATTTT. Its translation: CASSTRTGPGHGNQPQHF.

V is TRBV15 and J is TRBJ2-7; D ambiguous. This CDR3 has 13 residues. In germline, CDR1 is LNHNV, CDR2 YYDKDF (reference sequence). V gave up 0 bases and J gave up 6 bases, with 9 bases separating them. CDR3: CATSRELSVEQYF. The CDR3 coding sequence is TGTGCCACCAGCAGAGAACTTAGTGTCGAGCAGTACTTC.

This clone was detected only once. The V and J genes are TRBV4-3 and TRBJ1-1, with D possibly matching TRBD1 (5 bases). Germline V CDR1 and CDR2: LGHNA, YSLEER. This CDR3 spans 16 amino acids. V lost 3 bases to trimming and J lost 4 bases, with 18 bases between them. The CDR3 nucleotides read TGCGCCAGCAGCCAGGGTCTGCTTAGTAGGGGCACTGAAGCTTTCTTT. This codes for CASSQGLLSRGTEAFF.

The chain is built from TRBV5-4 and TRBJ2-7; 13 bases fit TRBD2. V shed 4 bases and J 7 bases; nucleotides not matched to a gene: 14. Germline V gives CDR1 SGHNT, CDR2 YYREEE (reference sequence). The CDR3 is 17 residues long. The CDR3 loop is CASSLGPTSGGVGEQYF. DNA of the CDR3: TGTGCCAGCAGCCTGGGACCTACTAGCGGGGGGGTGGGGGAGCAGTACTTC.

The V call is TRBV11-3, the J call TRBJ1-2; possible D gene TRBD1, 5 bases. Germline V gives CDR1 SGHNT, CDR2 YENEEA. CDR3 length: 13 residues. V was clipped by 7 bases and J by 3 bases, with 12 bases between them. CDR3 residues: CASTPWGHYGYTF. The DNA for the CDR3 is TGTGCCAGCACTCCGTGGGGCCACTATGGCTACACCTTC.

This rearrangement joins TRBV5-4 to TRBJ1-1; a weak D match, TRBD1 (6 bases). The V and J ends lost 3 bases and 6 bases respectively, with 15 bases between them. The CDR3 length is 14 residues. CDR1 and CDR2 from the germline V gene are SGHNT and YYREEE (reference sequence). Written as DNA, the CDR3 is TGTGCCAGCAGCTCCCCCCCAGGGGCCCCTGAAGCTTTCTTT. Translated: CASSSPPGAPEAFF.

The chain joins TRBV27 to TRBJ2-7, with D unresolved. Germline-derived CDR1 and CDR2 are MNHEY and SMNVEV (reference sequence). V dropped 0 bases and J dropped 3 bases, with 6 bases sitting between them. The CDR3 is 13 amino acids. CDR3 sequence (DNA): TGTGCCAGCAGTTTATCGGCCCGCTACGAGCAGTACTTC. Translation gives CASSLSARYEQYF.

This clone was counted once. The CDR3 is CASSLKPPPYEQYF. CDR3 DNA sequence: TGTGCCAGCAGTCTGAAGCCTCCTCCCTACGAGCAGTACTTC. The chain recombines TRBV6-1 with TRBJ2-7; D remains ambiguous. Trimming took off 5 bases at V and 2 bases at J, with 13 bases between the two ends. Germline CDR1 is MNHNS and CDR2 is SASEGT. CDR3 length equals 14 residues.

The V call is TRBV28, the J call TRBJ2-7, with D tentatively TRBD1 (6 bases). There are 14 residues in the CDR3. Deletions cut 1 base from V and 3 bases from J, with 10 bases between. CDR1 MDHEN and CDR2 SYDVKM come from the germline V gene. DNA for the CDR3: TGTGCCAGCAGTTTATCGAGGGGGTTCTACGAGCAGTACTTC. Residues: CASSLSRGFYEQYF.

V usage is TRBV9 and J usage is TRBJ2-2; 8 bases line up with TRBD2. Germline CDR1 and CDR2: SGDLS and YYNGEE. The CDR3 loop spans 15 amino acids. V lost 5 bases and J lost 5; bases outside the gene matches: 8. In DNA form, the CDR3 reads TGTGCCAGCAGTTTTGGACTAGCTGGAACCGGGGAGCTGTTTTTT. Translating it yields CASSFGLAGTGELFF.

The CDR3 sequence is CASSQVASGAYEQYF. CDR3 coding DNA: TGCGCCAGCAGCCAAGTTGCTAGCGGGGCCTACGAGCAGTACTTC. This chain uses TRBV4-1 with TRBJ2-7, with 9 bases matching TRBD2. CDR3 size: 15 residues. The V segment lost 1 base and the J segment 2 bases; nucleotides outside the gene matches: 3. Germline V gene lookup returns CDR1 MGHRA and CDR2 YSYEKL.

The chain employs TRBV7-6 and TRBJ2-3, with 8 positions matching TRBD2. V shed 6 bases, J shed 6 bases, and the junction held 2 bases outside the gene matches. The CDR3 spans 12 residues. CDR1 and CDR2 (germline): SGHVS, FNYEAQ. The chain's CDR3 is CASSSGGDTQYF. The CDR3 region has the DNA TGTGCCAGCAGTTCGGGAGGGGATACGCAGTATTTT.

The CDR3 DNA sequence: TGTGCCAGTAGTATAGTGTCTAGCGACGAGCAGTACTTC. Residues: CASSIVSSDEQYF. The rearrangement links TRBV19 to TRBJ2-7, with D tentatively TRBD2 (6 bases). Germline loops: CDR1 LNHDA, CDR2 SQIVND (reference sequence). V lost 1 base and J 5 bases, leaving 9 bases between the germline ends. The CDR3 length is 13 residues.

The chain has TRBV7-2 and TRBJ2-2, with 9 bases matching TRBD2. The germline gives CDR1 SGHTA, CDR2 FQGNSA. J was trimmed by 3 bases and V by 4 bases; bases with no gene match: 6. This CDR3 region has 16 residues. Written as DNA, the CDR3 is TGTGCCAGCAGCTCACGACTAGCGGATTACACCGGGGAGCTGTTTTTT. It encodes CASSSRLADYTGELFF.

Turning to this clone: Other DNA sequences in this specimen translate into the identical CDR3. The chain links TRBV5-4 to TRBJ2-7; 8 bases match TRBD2. Trimming removed 4 bases from V and 4 bases from J; junction bases left unmatched: 13. The CDR3 has 16 amino acids. The germline V gene has CDR1 SGHNT and CDR2 YYREEE (reference sequence). CDR3: CASSASGGRTAYEQYF. The CDR3 nucleotides are TGTGCCAGCAGCGCGTCCGGCGGGAGGACGGCATACGAGCAGTACTTC.

For this clone: The germline gene is not matched at one end of the junction; a read error may be the cause. The chain couples TRBV19 to TRBJ1-2, with 8 bases aligning to TRBD1. Germline V gives CDR1 LNHDA, CDR2 SQIVND (reference sequence). CDR3 length: 14 amino acids. CDR3 in DNA: TGTGCCAGTAGTCATCGGACAGGGCACAGCTCCTTCGCCTTC. Amino acid sequence: CASSHRTGHSSFAF.

The rearrangement joins TRBV13 to TRBJ2-7; the match to TRBD1 covers 8 bases. J was trimmed by 0 bases and V by 3 bases; bases with no gene match: 4. This CDR3 is built from 15 residues. CDR1 and CDR2 (germline): PRHDT, FYEKMQ (reference sequence). Here the CDR3 DNA reads TGTGCCAGCAGCTTCGGACAGGGTTCCTCCTACGAGCAGTACTTC. Its translation is CASSFGQGSSYEQYF.